This T cell receptor beta chain was sequenced during a study of radiotherapy plus CTLA-4 blockade in lung cancer. Study-wide points: Interferon-beta, together with early blood T cell clone dynamics, reportedly best predicted response.

Clones were sequenced by immunoSEQ multiplex PCR, and TCRdb holds only the in-frame ones, with some missing. The sample shows around 70,000 clones, roughly 87% of them seen only once. In the case of this clone: Its antigen is not identified. At one end the junction does not follow the germline gene, possibly because of a read error.

The sequencing used peripheral blood, collected from a patient treated with radiotherapy plus ipilimumab. This TCR was sampled from a human donor with non-small cell lung cancer that progressed on radiotherapy plus ipilimumab.

Written as DNA, the CDR3 is TGTGCTAGCAGCTTAGTTCCAGGCACTGAAGCTTTCTTT. Protein sequence: CASSLVPGTEAFF. V gene TRBV7-7 combines with J gene TRBJ1-1; D call uncertain. Germline V gives CDR1 SSHAT, CDR2 FNYEAQ (reference sequence). This CDR3 region has 13 residues.